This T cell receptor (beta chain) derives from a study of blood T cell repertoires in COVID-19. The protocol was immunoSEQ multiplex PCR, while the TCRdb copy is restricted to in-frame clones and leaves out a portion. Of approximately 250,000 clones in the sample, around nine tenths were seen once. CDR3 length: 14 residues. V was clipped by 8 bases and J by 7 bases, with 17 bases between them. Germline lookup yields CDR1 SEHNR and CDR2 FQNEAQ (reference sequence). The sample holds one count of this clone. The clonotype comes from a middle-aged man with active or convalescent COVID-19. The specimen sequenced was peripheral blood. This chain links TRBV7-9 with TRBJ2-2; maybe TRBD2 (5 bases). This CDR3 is CASPRSGIDGELFF. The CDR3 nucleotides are TGTGCCAGCCCTAGGTCCGGGATTGACGGGGAGCTGTTTTTT. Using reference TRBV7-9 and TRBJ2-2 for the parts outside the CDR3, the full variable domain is DTGVSQNPRHKITKRGQNVTFRCDPISEHNRLYWYRQTLGQGPEFLTYFQNEAQLEKSRLLSDRFSAERPKGSFSTLEIQRTEQGDSAMYLCASPRSGIDGELFFGEGSRLTVL.